This TCR beta chain was sequenced for a study of shared clonotypes between healthy human individuals. Whole-study results and caveats: Read depth was anticipated to influence clonotype sharing among donors.

CD8 cells regarded as naive lacked CD45RO, were positively chosen for CCR7, and omitted terminally differentiated effector memory CD45RA+ cells. The table came from immunoSEQ multiplex PCR; TCRdb's copy has only in-frame clones and leaves some out. The table includes roughly 1,800,000 clones, about 94% detected once. With regard to this clone: Its antigen is not known.

The CDR3 is 15 amino acids. Germline V gene lookup returns CDR1 SGHRS and CDR2 YFSETQ. V was pared by 3 bases and J by 1 base, with 4 bases of the junction left unmatched. The sample was naive CD8+ T cells sorted from blood. This sequence joins TRBV5-1 and TRBJ1-1; 9 bases match TRBD1. This receptor was obtained from a man between 18 and 35 years old in good health. The CDR3 DNA sequence: TGCGCCAGCAGCTACCCGGGACAGGGGAACACTGAAGCTTTCTTT. This encodes CASSYPGQGNTEAFF.